The entry below gives a single T cell receptor (beta chain) sequence along with its context. No antigen is known for it. Authors of the study amplified TCR beta CDR3 regions from RNA transcripts. RT-PCR in the first round (using the HTBI primer set) targeted the TCR CDR3. One entry per CDR3 protein, called by TCRdb with MiXCR from the multiplex PCR reads. This table has 400,000 to 550,000 distinct CDR3 sequences, roughly 14% appearing once. This record belongs to a study of T cells in Graves' hyperthyroidism and ophthalmopathy. Study in general: Peripheral blood was taken when the disease was first diagnosed, before any treatment began.

Germline CDR1 is MGHDK and CDR2 is SYGVNS. V shed 5 bases and J shed 3 bases, with 16 bases lying between them. This CDR3 has 15 amino acids. If no ophthalmopathy progression occurred within 18 months, Graves' hyperthyroidism was stable. Whole-study findings and limits: Blood shared most expanded thyroid clonotypes above 0.001.

The chain has TRBV25-1 and TRBJ1-2; tentatively, D is TRBD1 (6 bases). This TCR came from a woman under 30 with Graves' hyperthyroidism. Material: blood. The CDR3 loop reads CASSRPGGQDYGYTF. The CDR3 DNA reads as TGTGCCAGCAGTAGGCCGGGGGGGCAGGACTATGGCTACACCTTC.